Here is one T cell receptor beta chain with its context. As yet, its antigen is unknown. The DNA ends 3 residues before the CDR3 does, and the rest of the CDR3 is filled in from the germline J gene. This entry comes from a study of T cells in women clearing cervical HPV infection. General study findings and limits: Cases carried less TRBV6-7 than controls: approximately 0.1% versus 0.16%. CIN3+ cases had significantly higher TCR richness than controls; evenness did not differ.

TCRdb's copy holds only in-frame clones and misses some; the assay was immunoSEQ multiplex PCR. The sample table sets out around 31,000 clones. Germline CDR1 and CDR2: SGHTA and FQGNSA. The CDR3 contains 15 residues. Sequencing used blood buffy coat. This TCR came from a woman between 18 and 69 years old with a cervical HPV16 infection that either progressed to CIN3+ or cleared (not recorded which). The V call is TRBV7-2, the J call TRBJ2-2, with D uncertain. The sequenced part of the CDR3 DNA is TGTGCCAGCAGCTTATATCCTACAACTAATGAAAAG. Translating gives CASSLYPTTNEK. The entire CDR3 is CASSLYPTTNEKLFF.